The 10 T cell receptor beta chains below all came from one sample that was sequenced in a study of shared clonotypes between healthy human individuals. Measured with immunoSEQ multiplex PCR; TCRdb has only the in-frame clones, and not every one. The sample lists about 1 million clones, roughly 80% occurring once. The sample consisted of memory CD4+ T cells sorted from blood. Specified subset: CD45RA-negative fraction. Every receptor here comes from a man younger than 35 in good health.

The chain combines TRBV9 with TRBJ2-7; 7 nucleotides agree with TRBD1. The germline V gene has CDR1 SGDLS and CDR2 YYNGEE. This CDR3 has 13 amino acids. V lost 4 bases and J lost 3; bases outside the gene matches: 4. The DNA for the CDR3 is TGTGCCAGCAGCTCCGGGACAGTCTACGAGCAGTACTTC. Protein product: CASSSGTVYEQYF.

The V and J genes are TRBV10-3 and TRBJ2-5; D is undetermined. Germline V gives CDR1 ENHRY, CDR2 SYGVKD. This CDR3 has 12 residues. Trimming removed 6 bases from V and 6 bases from J, with 11 bases in between. The CDR3 is CAISPGGKTQYF. CDR3 nucleotide sequence: TGTGCCATCAGCCCGGGTGGGAAGACCCAGTACTTC.

The chain couples TRBV11-2 to TRBJ2-2; 9 bases are shared with TRBD1. This CDR3 region has 15 residues. Germline V CDR1 and CDR2: SGHAT, FQNNGV. V was pared by 5 bases and J by 5 bases, with 6 bases of the junction left unmatched. CDR3 residues: CASSVGTGRTGELFF. The CDR3 DNA sequence: TGTGCCAGCAGCGTCGGGACAGGGAGAACCGGGGAGCTGTTTTTT.

The CDR3 region is CASSLFAGDTQYF. The DNA of the CDR3 is TGCGCCAGCAGCTTGTTTGCGGGAGATACGCAGTATTTT. This chain joins TRBV5-1 and TRBJ2-3, with D tentatively TRBD2 (5 bases). Deletions cut 1 base from V and 5 bases from J, with 8 bases between. Germline lookup yields CDR1 SGHRS and CDR2 YFSETQ. The CDR3 covers 13 residues. Drawing the rest from reference TRBV5-1 and TRBJ2-3, the complete variable domain is KAGVTQTPRYLIKTRGQQVTLSCSPISGHRSVSWYQQTPGQGLQFLFEYFSETQRNKGNFPGRFSGRQFSNSRSEMNVSTLELGDSALYLCASSLFAGDTQYFGPGTRLTVL.

A word on this clone: The identical CDR3 is also encoded by other nucleotide sequences in the sample. This rearrangement joins TRBV7-2 to TRBJ1-5, with TRBD1 as a possible D gene (5 bases). CDR1 is SGHTA and CDR2 is FQGNSA in the germline V gene. There are 14 residues in the CDR3. The V gene lost 1 base and the J gene lost 7 bases, with 11 bases spanning the gap. The CDR3 is CASSLGRGNQPQHF. CDR3 nucleotides: TGTGCCAGCAGCTTAGGGAGGGGAAACCAGCCCCAGCATTTT. Full variable domain (remainder filled in from reference TRBV7-2 and TRBJ1-5): GAGVSQSPSNKVTEKGKDVELRCDPISGHTALYWYRQSLGQGLEFLIYFQGNSAPDKSGLPSDRFSAERTGGSVSTLTIQRTQQEDSAVYLCASSLGRGNQPQHFGDGTRLSIL.

This chain links TRBV30 with TRBJ2-5, with 10 bases lining up with TRBD2. V dropped 3 bases and J dropped 5; count of bases not matched to a gene: 3. Germline CDR1 GTSNPN, CDR2 SVGIG (reference sequence). The CDR3 extends over 13 amino acids. CDR3 in amino acids: CAWSGLAAETQYF. The CDR3 coding sequence is TGTGCCTGGAGCGGACTAGCGGCCGAGACCCAGTACTTC.

The chain carries TRBV29-1 and TRBJ2-7, with 7 nucleotides matching TRBD1. Germline assignment: CDR1 SQVTM and CDR2 ANQGSEA. With V trimmed by 4 bases and J by 6 bases, 12 bases remained unmatched. The CDR3 totals 14 residues. The CDR3 nucleotides are TGCAGCGTTGCAGGCTCGACAGGGTTCGGCGAGCAGTACTTC. Its protein product is CSVAGSTGFGEQYF.

The rearrangement joins TRBV27 to TRBJ2-7, with D perhaps matching TRBD2 (6 bases). V was clipped by 8 bases and J by 1 base, with 15 bases between them. Germline loops: CDR1 MNHEY, CDR2 SMNVEV (reference sequence). The CDR3 contains 14 residues. CDR3 DNA sequence: TGTGCCAGCTCCCGGGACGGGGGATCCTACGAGCAGTACTTC. It translates to CASSRDGGSYEQYF.

Comments on this clone: The sample holds other DNA sequences that translate to the same CDR3. The gene calls are TRBV20-1 and TRBJ2-3, with D unresolved. With 6 bases removed from V and 2 bases from J, the gap between germline ends came to 3 bases. The CDR3 contains 10 residues. Germline-derived CDR1 and CDR2 are DFQATT and SNEGSKA (reference sequence). The CDR3 here is CSATTDTQYF. The CDR3 DNA reads as TGCAGTGCCACCACAGATACGCAGTATTTT.

A note on this clone: A much larger clone is a single base away; this may be a read error. The identical CDR3 is also encoded by other nucleotide sequences in the sample. The gene calls are TRBV9 and TRBJ2-2; TRBD2 matches at 7 bases. The germline CDR1 and CDR2 sequences are SGDLS and YYNGEE. The V and J ends lost 3 bases and 0 bases, in that order; junction bases with no gene match: 2. The CDR3 length is 15 residues. The CDR3 here is CASSAGLTNTGELFF. CDR3 sequence (DNA): TGTGCCAGCAGCGCGGGACTAACGAACACCGGGGAGCTGTTTTTT.